The table lists the clone carrying this T cell receptor (beta chain) with a few counts. The antigen remains undetermined. Trimming cost V 0 bases and J 3 bases, with 10 bases left between them. The germline gives CDR1 SGHRS, CDR2 YFSETQ. The CDR3 extends over 15 amino acids. Stem cell-like memory, regulatory, central memory and naive CD4+ cells were sorted via CD45RO/CCR7/CD25/CD127/CD95/CD27. These data are taken from a study of beta chain features in type 1 diabetes. Regarding the study as a whole: For Type 1 diabetes patients, all four CD4+ subsets carried TCRB CDR3s that were moderately but significantly shorter.

The isolated RNA, all of it, was reverse transcribed, so expressed TCRB transcripts were what got sequenced. Here immunoSEQ multiplex PCR was the method, and the copy in TCRdb shows in-frame clones only, minus some. Altogether some 700,000 clones are present, about an eighth being singletons, with the ten largest covering 0.022%. The TCR sequence derives from a man between 18 and 29 years old with type 1 diabetes. Sequencing was carried out using naive CD4+ T cells from blood. V and J are TRBV5-1 and TRBJ2-1; weak D call: TRBD1 (5 bases). The CDR3 loop reads CASSLEAGFYNEQFF. Written as DNA, the CDR3 is TGCGCCAGCAGCTTGGAAGCAGGGTTCTACAATGAGCAGTTCTTC.